This is a list of T cell receptor beta chains from one sample in a study of cytomegalovirus exposure and HLA in healthy donors. Some clones are missing from TCRdb's copy, which holds only in-frame ones; the method was immunoSEQ multiplex PCR. In the table there are about 170,000 clones, roughly 70% of which are singletons. What was sequenced was PBMCs. The source is a woman aged 18-29 years in good health and CMV-seropositive. CDR3s include the opening cysteine and the closing phenylalanine or tryptophan. Each record gives: D gene, J gene, V gene, CDR3 protein. D genes are given only for firm matches.

d_call: -; j_call: TRBJ1-1; v_call: TRBV7-2; cdr3_aa: CASSLWTAKNTEAFF
d_call: TRBD1; j_call: TRBJ1-1; v_call: TRBV27; cdr3_aa: CASSATQGAGTEAFF
d_call: -; j_call: TRBJ1-6; v_call: TRBV7-9; cdr3_aa: CASSLALKGDSPLHF
d_call: TRBD1; j_call: TRBJ2-7; v_call: TRBV7-2; cdr3_aa: CASSRPGQGYEQYF
d_call: -; j_call: TRBJ2-4; v_call: TRBV19; cdr3_aa: CASMGRTSNIQYF
d_call: -; j_call: TRBJ2-3; v_call: TRBV4-2; cdr3_aa: CASSQDAGHTDTQYF
d_call: -; j_call: TRBJ1-2; v_call: TRBV2; cdr3_aa: CASRGGFGYGYTF
d_call: -; j_call: TRBJ1-2; v_call: TRBV7-9; cdr3_aa: CASSLEGQSNYGYTF
d_call: TRBD2; j_call: TRBJ2-3; v_call: TRBV7-9; cdr3_aa: CASSSRGGGDTQYF
d_call: -; j_call: TRBJ2-7; v_call: TRBV30; cdr3_aa: CAWSSGSSYEQYF
d_call: -; j_call: TRBJ2-1; v_call: TRBV4-2; cdr3_aa: CASSPSSYEQFF
d_call: TRBD1; j_call: TRBJ1-1; v_call: TRBV7-2; cdr3_aa: CASSLRTGGKAFF
d_call: TRBD1; j_call: TRBJ1-6; v_call: TRBV19; cdr3_aa: CASSILEGANSPLHF
d_call: -; j_call: TRBJ1-2; v_call: TRBV6-5; cdr3_aa: CASSSRTDGYTF
d_call: TRBD1; j_call: TRBJ1-5; v_call: TRBV7-2; cdr3_aa: CASSLGQGLSQPQHF
d_call: -; j_call: TRBJ2-7; v_call: TRBV20-1; cdr3_aa: CSATRSDEQYF
d_call: TRBD2; j_call: TRBJ2-7; v_call: TRBV7-9; cdr3_aa: CASSTILAGDSYEQYF
d_call: -; j_call: TRBJ1-5; v_call: TRBV6-5; cdr3_aa: CASSYGGVEQPQHF